A selection of T cell receptor beta chains follows, all from one sample in a study of control samples from healthy donors and cancer patients. TCRdb's copy holds only in-frame clones and misses some; the assay was immunoSEQ multiplex PCR. The sample carries about 110,000 clones, around 89% recorded once. Sequenced material: PBMCs. The receptors shown here come from a woman aged 55-70 years with lung cancer. Both conserved end residues are part of each CDR3. D genes are given only for firm matches. Clone sizes are given selectively: once, few, many, or a class where the clone is expanded.

j_call: TRBJ2-7
d_call: .
v_call: TRBV10-2
cdr3_length: 16
clone_size: few
cdr3_aa: CASSERGQGGMDEQYF
cdr3_nt: TGCGCCAGCAGTGAAAGGGGGCAGGGAGGGATGGACGAGCAGTACTTC

j_call: TRBJ2-1
d_call: TRBD2
v_call: TRBV18
cdr3_length: 16
clone_size: .
cdr3_aa: CASSPPRTSSYNEQFF
cdr3_nt: TGTGCCAGCTCACCCCCCCGGACTAGCAGTTACAATGAGCAGTTCTTC

j_call: TRBJ2-7
d_call: .
v_call: TRBV6-2/TRBV6-3
cdr3_length: 13
clone_size: .
cdr3_aa: CASSYSKSLGVNF
cdr3_nt: TGTGCCAGCAGTTACTCGAAAAGCCTTGGGGTTAACTTC

j_call: TRBJ2-2
d_call: .
v_call: TRBV7-2
cdr3_length: 13
clone_size: .
cdr3_aa: CASSSRWGGELFF
cdr3_nt: TGTGCCAGCAGCTCCCGGTGGGGCGGGGAGCTGTTTTTT

j_call: TRBJ1-1
d_call: TRBD1
v_call: TRBV18
cdr3_length: 14
clone_size: .
cdr3_aa: CASSPGQTYTEAFF
cdr3_nt: TGTGCCAGCTCACCGGGACAGACTTACACTGAAGCTTTCTTT

j_call: TRBJ1-2
d_call: .
v_call: TRBV6-6
cdr3_length: 18
clone_size: .
cdr3_aa: CASSPWDFLLSEAYGYTF
cdr3_nt: TGTGCCAGCAGTCCCTGGGACTTTCTCCTGTCGGAAGCCTATGGCTACACCTTC

j_call: TRBJ2-1
d_call: .
v_call: TRBV7-8
cdr3_length: 14
clone_size: once
cdr3_aa: CASSLGGDYNEQFF
cdr3_nt: TGTGCCAGCAGCTTAGGGGGTGACTACAATGAGCAGTTCTTC

j_call: TRBJ2-5
d_call: .
v_call: TRBV5-1
cdr3_length: 13
clone_size: .
cdr3_aa: CASTFGGGETQYF
cdr3_nt: TGCGCCAGCACGTTCGGGGGAGGAGAGACCCAGTACTTC

j_call: TRBJ1-1
d_call: .
v_call: TRBV6-5
cdr3_length: 13
clone_size: .
cdr3_aa: CASSYSKNTEAFF
cdr3_nt: TGTGCCAGCAGTTACTCTAAGAACACTGAAGCTTTCTTT

j_call: TRBJ2-7
d_call: TRBD2
v_call: TRBV19
cdr3_length: 17
clone_size: .
cdr3_aa: CASSIETRLAGIYEQYF
cdr3_nt: TGTGCCAGTAGTATAGAAACAAGACTAGCGGGGATTTACGAGCAGTACTTC

j_call: TRBJ2-3
d_call: .
v_call: TRBV5-1
cdr3_length: 14
clone_size: few
cdr3_aa: CASSLGDSTDTQYF
cdr3_nt: TGCGCCAGCAGCTTGGGGGATAGCACAGATACGCAGTATTTT

j_call: TRBJ2-3
d_call: TRBD2
v_call: TRBV5-6
cdr3_length: 16
clone_size: .
cdr3_aa: CASSWAGGLSTDTQYF
cdr3_nt: TGTGCCAGCAGCTGGGCGGGAGGGCTAAGCACAGATACGCAGTATTTT

j_call: TRBJ2-1
d_call: TRBD1
v_call: TRBV19
cdr3_length: 20
clone_size: .
cdr3_aa: CASSIKGTGGWSSSYNEQFF
cdr3_nt: TGTGCCAGTAGTATCAAGGGGACAGGGGGCTGGAGCAGCTCCTACAATGAGCAGTTCTTC

j_call: TRBJ2-2
d_call: TRBD1
v_call: TRBV14
cdr3_length: 16
clone_size: .
cdr3_aa: CASSFRDRGVTGELFF
cdr3_nt: TGTGCCAGCAGCTTCCGGGACAGGGGAGTCACCGGGGAGCTGTTTTTT

j_call: TRBJ2-3
d_call: TRBD1
v_call: TRBV27
cdr3_length: 14
clone_size: .
cdr3_aa: CASSNRGGTDTQYF
cdr3_nt: TGTGCCAGCAGCAACAGGGGAGGCACAGATACGCAGTATTTT

j_call: TRBJ1-1
d_call: .
v_call: TRBV7-9
cdr3_length: 12
clone_size: once
cdr3_aa: CASSFSGTEAFF
cdr3_nt: TGTGCCAGCAGCTTTAGTGGGACTGAAGCTTTCTTT

j_call: TRBJ2-7
d_call: TRBD2
v_call: TRBV5-1
cdr3_length: 17
clone_size: .
cdr3_aa: CASSPPGLAGGSYEQYF
cdr3_nt: TGCGCCAGCAGTCCCCCGGGACTAGCGGGAGGGTCCTACGAGCAGTACTTC

j_call: TRBJ2-3
d_call: .
v_call: TRBV5-1
cdr3_length: 15
clone_size: .
cdr3_aa: CASSLNGRFTDTQYF
cdr3_nt: TGCGCCAGCAGCTTGAACGGGCGGTTCACAGATACGCAGTATTTT

j_call: TRBJ2-5
d_call: TRBD1
v_call: TRBV13
cdr3_length: 17
clone_size: .
cdr3_aa: CASSFDGTGKISGTQYF
cdr3_nt: TGTGCCAGCAGCTTCGACGGGACAGGGAAAATCTCGGGGACCCAGTACTTC

j_call: TRBJ2-3
d_call: TRBD1
v_call: TRBV7-2
cdr3_length: 16
clone_size: once
cdr3_aa: CASSLTGAGGTDTQYF
cdr3_nt: TGTGCCAGCAGCTTAACAGGGGCTGGCGGCACAGATACGCAGTATTTT

j_call: TRBJ2-1
d_call: .
v_call: TRBV5-6
cdr3_length: 15
clone_size: .
cdr3_aa: CASSLAGSVWGEQFF
cdr3_nt: TGTGCCAGCAGCTTAGCCGGGAGCGTATGGGGTGAGCAGTTCTTC

j_call: TRBJ2-2
d_call: .
v_call: TRBV5-1
cdr3_length: 14
clone_size: .
cdr3_aa: CASSFVSNTGELFF
cdr3_nt: TGCGCCAGCAGCTTTGTCAGCAACACCGGGGAGCTGTTTTTT

j_call: TRBJ2-7
d_call: .
v_call: TRBV6-2/TRBV6-3
cdr3_length: 13
clone_size: .
cdr3_aa: CASSTTSSYEQYF
cdr3_nt: TGTGCCAGCAGTACAACCAGTTCCTACGAGCAGTACTTC

j_call: TRBJ1-1
d_call: .
v_call: TRBV11-3
cdr3_length: 14
clone_size: once
cdr3_aa: CASSLLSQSAEAFF
cdr3_nt: TGTGCCAGCAGCCTACTGAGCCAGTCAGCTGAAGCTTTCTTT

j_call: TRBJ2-6
d_call: .
v_call: TRBV19
cdr3_length: 15
clone_size: .
cdr3_aa: CASSIGPLGANVLTF
cdr3_nt: TGTGCCAGTAGTATAGGGCCGCTCGGGGCCAACGTCCTGACTTTC

j_call: TRBJ1-4
d_call: .
v_call: TRBV7-9
cdr3_length: 14
clone_size: .
cdr3_aa: CASSLRGTNEKLFF
cdr3_nt: TGTGCCAGCAGCTTACGGGGCACTAATGAAAAACTGTTTTTT

j_call: TRBJ2-7
d_call: .
v_call: TRBV3-1/TRBV3-2
cdr3_length: 12
clone_size: .
cdr3_aa: CASSPDSYEQYF
cdr3_nt: TGTGCCAGCAGCCCCGACTCCTACGAGCAGTACTTC

j_call: TRBJ1-2
d_call: TRBD1
v_call: TRBV6-5
cdr3_length: 13
clone_size: .
cdr3_aa: CASRTGDLHGYTF
cdr3_nt: TGTGCCAGCAGGACAGGGGATCTCCATGGCTACACCTTC

j_call: TRBJ1-2
d_call: .
v_call: TRBV2
cdr3_length: 16
clone_size: .
cdr3_aa: CASSEDSGQSNYGYTF
cdr3_nt: TGTGCCAGCAGTGAAGATAGCGGACAGTCTAACTATGGCTACACCTTC

j_call: TRBJ2-1
d_call: TRBD2
v_call: TRBV27
cdr3_length: 20
clone_size: .
cdr3_aa: CASRPNAGLAGGRSYNEQFF
cdr3_nt: TGTGCCAGCAGACCGAATGCAGGACTAGCGGGAGGCCGCTCCTACAATGAGCAGTTCTTC

j_call: TRBJ2-7
d_call: .
v_call: TRBV14
cdr3_length: 13
clone_size: once
cdr3_aa: CASSTDTAYEQYF
cdr3_nt: TGTGCCAGCAGTACGGATACAGCCTACGAGCAGTACTTC

j_call: TRBJ2-5
d_call: .
v_call: TRBV2
cdr3_length: 14
clone_size: .
cdr3_aa: CASSDRGVQETQYF
cdr3_nt: TGTGCCAGCAGTGACAGGGGGGTTCAAGAGACCCAGTACTTC

j_call: TRBJ1-1
d_call: .
v_call: TRBV27
cdr3_length: 14
clone_size: .
cdr3_aa: CASTFRPDSPEAFF
cdr3_nt: TGTGCCAGCACTTTTCGGCCGGACAGCCCTGAAGCTTTCTTT

j_call: TRBJ2-3
d_call: TRBD2
v_call: TRBV28
cdr3_length: 17
clone_size: .
cdr3_aa: CASSLSSGVSGTDTQYF
cdr3_nt: TGTGCCAGCAGTTTGTCTAGCGGGGTCTCGGGCACAGATACGCAGTATTTT

j_call: TRBJ1-1
d_call: .
v_call: TRBV14
cdr3_length: 13
clone_size: .
cdr3_aa: CASSQNLDTEAFF
cdr3_nt: TGTGCCAGCAGCCAAAATCTTGACACTGAAGCTTTCTTT

j_call: TRBJ1-4
d_call: .
v_call: TRBV3-1/TRBV3-2
cdr3_length: 13
clone_size: .
cdr3_aa: CASSPLRNEKLFF
cdr3_nt: TGTGCCAGCAGCCCCCTTCGAAATGAAAAACTGTTTTTT

j_call: TRBJ1-2
d_call: TRBD1
v_call: TRBV19
cdr3_length: 14
clone_size: .
cdr3_aa: CASRTGEDNYGYTF
cdr3_nt: TGTGCCAGTAGGACAGGGGAGGATAACTATGGCTACACCTTC

j_call: TRBJ2-3
d_call: .
v_call: TRBV7-2
cdr3_length: 14
clone_size: .
cdr3_aa: CASSLAGGTDTQYF
cdr3_nt: TGTGCCAGCAGCTTAGCGGGCGGCACAGATACGCAGTATTTT